This T cell receptor beta chain derives from a study of blood T cell repertoires in COVID-19. Background on the study: The study drew acute and convalescent COVID-19 samples from the United States, Italy and Spain.

Participants' reported clinical history set cohort assignment. V shed 3 bases and J shed 11 bases, with 10 bases lying between them. This CDR3 contains 10 residues. Germline CDR1 SQVTM, CDR2 ANQGSEA. Per the study methods: Estimation of nucleated cell counts relied on the amplification of reference gene primers. The method was immunoSEQ multiplex PCR; TCRdb's version includes in-frame clones alone and lacks a portion of them. From that table come the V and J calls and clone size; the DNA was used to work out D and trimming. The table has under 250,000 clones, around 90% seen once. The chain uses TRBV29-1 and TRBJ1-1, with D unresolved. The sequencing sample was made of PBMCs or T cells enriched from blood (not recorded which). The clonotype was recovered from a man younger than 45 who had recovered from COVID-19. The CDR3 loop is CSVDSAGAFF. The CDR3 region has the DNA TGCAGCGTTGATTCCGCGGGGGCTTTCTTT.